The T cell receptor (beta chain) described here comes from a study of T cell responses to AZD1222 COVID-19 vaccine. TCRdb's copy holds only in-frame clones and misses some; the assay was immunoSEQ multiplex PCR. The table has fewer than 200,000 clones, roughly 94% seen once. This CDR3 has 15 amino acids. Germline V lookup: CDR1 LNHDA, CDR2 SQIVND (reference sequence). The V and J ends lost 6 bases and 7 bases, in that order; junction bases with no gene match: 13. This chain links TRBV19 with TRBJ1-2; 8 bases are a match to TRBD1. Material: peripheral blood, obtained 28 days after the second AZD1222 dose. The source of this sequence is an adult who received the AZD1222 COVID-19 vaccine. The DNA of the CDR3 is TGTGCCAGTAGACCTCCCCGGCCAGGGGGCTTTGGCTACACCTTC. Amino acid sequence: CASRPPRPGGFGYTF.